Following are 20 T cell receptor beta chains from one sample sequenced in a study of T cell repertoires in cytomegalovirus infection. TCRdb reprocessed the reads with MiXCR, giving one entry per CDR3 protein. The data contain 270,000 or so distinct CDR3 sequences, around 15% of them singletons. The sequencing input was CD8+ T cells from PBMCs. These receptors were collected from a human donor in good health (CMV status not recorded). Some clones in this sample may be carry-over from other donors' samples.

The chain has TRBV6-6 and TRBJ1-5; D remains unclear. The germline V gene has CDR1 MNHNY and CDR2 SVGAGI (reference sequence). V lost 2 bases and J 3 bases, leaving 8 bases between the germline ends. The CDR3 runs to 14 residues. The CDR3 DNA follows: TGTGCCAGCAGTTACACGGGCGTCAATCAGCCCCAGCATTTT. The encoded protein is CASSYTGVNQPQHF.

This clonotype occurred many times. This chain joins TRBV6-1 and TRBJ2-1; 7 bases line up with TRBD2. CDR3 length: 15 amino acids. Germline CDR1 and CDR2: MNHNS and SASEGT. J lost 3 bases, V lost 2 bases, and 4 bases had no gene match. The CDR3 loop is CASSERLAVYNEQFF. For the CDR3, the DNA is TGTGCCAGCAGTGAAAGGCTAGCGGTCTACAATGAGCAGTTCTTC.

The genes are TRBV2 and TRBJ1-2; D gene ambiguous. This CDR3 comprises 13 residues. The germline CDR1 and CDR2 sequences are SNHLY and FYNNEI. The V and J ends lost 9 bases and 8 bases respectively, with 19 bases between them. The CDR3 coding sequence is TGTGCCAGACACAAGGAGGATCTTATGGGCTACACCTTC. Amino acids: CARHKEDLMGYTF.

The chain is built from TRBV14 and TRBJ2-5; 7 positions agree with TRBD1. Germline CDR1 SGHDN, CDR2 FVKESK. CDR3 length equals 15 residues. Losses at the gene ends were 4 bases for V and 2 bases for J; bases not matched to a gene: 7. The CDR3 DNA follows: TGTGCCAGCAGCCCCCGGGACAGACTTCAAGAGACCCAGTACTTC. It specifies CASSPRDRLQETQYF.

The chain employs TRBV5-1 and TRBJ1-1; 9 positions match TRBD1. Germline lookup yields CDR1 SGHRS and CDR2 YFSETQ. V shed 5 bases, J shed 5 bases, and the junction held 7 bases outside the gene matches. The CDR3 has 14 amino acids. CDR3 coding DNA: TGCGCCAGCAGAGCACAGGGGGCCCGGACTGAAGCTTTCTTT. It encodes CASRAQGARTEAFF.

The table lists this clonotype with many counts. This sequence joins TRBV29-1 and TRBJ1-1, with a tentative D call TRBD1 (6 bases). Germline loops: CDR1 SQVTM, CDR2 ANQGSEA. The CDR3 length is 13 residues. The V gene lost 5 bases and the J gene lost 6 bases, with 16 bases spanning the gap. The DNA for the CDR3 is TGCAGCGTTACACAAGGGGGTTTAGCTGAAGCTTTCTTT. Translated, it gives CSVTQGGLAEAFF.

In this sample, this clonotype turned up a few times. This chain connects TRBV7-6 to TRBJ2-5, with D maybe TRBD2 (7 bases). The CDR3 has 14 residues. Germline-derived CDR1 and CDR2 are SGHVS and FNYEAQ. V lost 5 bases to trimming and J lost 5 bases, with 15 bases between them. The CDR3 DNA reads as TGTGCCAGCAGCCTAGGGGGGGGCCGGGAGACCCAGTACTTC. Translation gives CASSLGGGRETQYF.

V gene TRBV9 combines with J gene TRBJ2-5, with D maybe TRBD2 (7 bases). The V gene's germline CDR1 is SGDLS and CDR2 YYNGEE. The CDR3 is made up of 15 amino acids. Trimming took off 3 bases at V and 5 bases at J, with 17 bases between the two ends. The CDR3, as DNA: TGTGCCAGCAGCGCCTTCCGCGGGGGACATGAGACCCAGTACTTC. Translation gives CASSAFRGGHETQYF.

This clonotype was counted many times. CDR3 region: CASSTGGRDYGYTF. The DNA of the CDR3 is TGTGCCAGCAGCACAGGGGGCCGAGACTATGGCTACACCTTC. V usage is TRBV7-9 and J usage is TRBJ1-2, with 9 nucleotides matching TRBD1. Germline assignment: CDR1 SEHNR and CDR2 FQNEAQ (reference sequence). The CDR3 consists of 14 residues. The V gene end was trimmed by 5 bases and the J gene end by 3 bases; junction bases not matched to a gene: 4.

The sample holds many counts of this clonotype. The rearrangement links TRBV11-1 to TRBJ1-1, with 9 bases aligning to TRBD1. This CDR3 is 15 amino acids long. Trimming took 1 base from V and 5 from J; bases not matched to a gene: 5. CDR1 and CDR2 from the germline V gene are SGHAT and FQDESV (reference sequence). In nucleotides, the CDR3 is TGTGCCAGCAGCTTAGTGAAAGGACAGGGGACTGAAGCTTTCTTT. Translation: CASSLVKGQGTEAFF.

This clonotype was recorded at least ten times. This chain connects TRBV7-9 to TRBJ2-7, with 10 bases that match TRBD2. Germline V gene data show CDR1 as SEHNR and CDR2 as FQNEAQ (reference sequence). The length of the CDR3 is 16 residues. Trimming at V came to 5 bases and at J to 2 bases, leaving 9 bases not matched to a gene. The CDR3 DNA reads as TGTGCCAGCAGCGGACTTACTAGCGGGGCAGCCTACGAGCAGTACTTC. Translation gives CASSGLTSGAAYEQYF.

Many counts were recorded for this clonotype. This rearrangement joins TRBV7-9 to TRBJ2-6; TRBD1 matches 7 bases. Germline V gene sequence: CDR1 SEHNR, CDR2 FQNEAQ (reference sequence). V lost 3 bases and J lost 2; bases outside the gene matches: 7. CDR3 size: 17 residues. CDR3 residues: CASSFGRGITGANVLTF. In DNA form, the CDR3 reads TGTGCCAGCAGCTTCGGCAGGGGGATCACTGGGGCCAACGTCCTGACTTTC. Full variable domain (remainder filled in from reference TRBV7-9 and TRBJ2-6): DTGVSQNPRHKITKRGQNVTFRCDPISEHNRLYWYRQTLGQGPEFLTYFQNEAQLEKSRLLSDRFSAERPKGSFSTLEIQRTEQGDSAMYLCASSFGRGITGANVLTFGAGSRLTVL.

This clonotype has a handful of counts. CDR3 DNA sequence: TGTGCCAGCAGCCAGGGGTACTACAATGAGCAGTTCTTC. Its protein is CASSQGYYNEQFF. The chain uses TRBV14 and TRBJ2-1; D gene unclear. V gave up 3 bases and J gave up 3 bases, with 6 bases separating them. The CDR3 is 13 amino acids. The germline V gene encodes CDR1 SGHDN and CDR2 FVKESK.

V and J are TRBV5-1 and TRBJ1-6; a possible D gene is TRBD1 (5 bases). This CDR3 comprises 15 residues. V lost 6 bases to trimming and J lost 3 bases, with 13 bases between them. Germline CDR1 reads SGHRS; CDR2 reads YFSETQ. This CDR3 reads CASTPRDGYNSPLHF. The CDR3 DNA reads TGCGCCAGCACCCCCCGGGACGGCTATAATTCACCCCTCCACTTT.

This clonotype was observed a handful of times. This sequence joins TRBV5-6 and TRBJ2-1, with D hard to call. This CDR3 spans 15 amino acids. CDR1 is SGHDT, CDR2 YYEEEE, per germline. Deletions cut 0 bases from V and 4 bases from J, with 11 bases between. The CDR3 bases are TGTGCCAGCAGCTTGGCCATCAAGGGATACAATGAGCAGTTCTTC. It translates to CASSLAIKGYNEQFF.

This clonotype appeared a few times. V and J are TRBV20-1 and TRBJ2-7, with a possible D match to TRBD1 (5 bases). The CDR3 consists of 13 residues. Germline CDR1 DFQATT, CDR2 SNEGSKA (reference sequence). The ends were cut back, 0 bases at V and 3 bases at J, with 9 bases in the middle. CDR3 sequence (DNA): TGCAGTGCTAGAGAGGACATCAACTACGAGCAGTACTTC. Translation: CSAREDINYEQYF.

The chain employs TRBV5-6 and TRBJ2-7; no firm D call. This CDR3 spans 15 amino acids. V dropped 0 bases and J dropped 2 bases, with 12 bases sitting between them. CDR1 and CDR2 (germline): SGHDT, YYEEEE. The CDR3 sequence is CASSLVTGGTYEQYF. DNA for the CDR3: TGTGCCAGCAGCTTGGTGACTGGTGGGACCTACGAGCAGTACTTC.

V is TRBV12-3 or TRBV12-4 and J is TRBJ2-3; the match to TRBD2 covers 9 bases. The J segment lost 8 bases and the V segment lost 3 bases, leaving 6 bases of the junction unmatched. The CDR3 covers 14 residues. In nucleotides, the CDR3 is TGTGCCAGCAGTTTGGCGGGGGGGGCAGCTACGCAGTATTTT. This encodes CASSLAGGAATQYF.

This clonotype was counted between two and nine times. The chain joins TRBV12-5 to TRBJ1-1; D unresolved. The CDR3 contains 12 residues. CDR1 LGHNT and CDR2 FRNRAP come from the germline V gene. V lost 3 bases, J lost 3 bases, and 5 bases lay in between. This CDR3 is CASGFMDTEAFF. CDR3 DNA sequence: TGTGCTAGTGGTTTTATGGACACTGAAGCTTTCTTT.

This clonotype has more than one count but fewer than ten. The genes are TRBV28 and TRBJ2-5; D possibly corresponds to TRBD2 (6 bases). V lost 3 bases and J lost 1, with 21 bases in between. Germline CDR1 and CDR2: MDHEN and SYDVKM. The CDR3 sequence is 18 residues long. The CDR3 protein is CASSFPPARRVPQETQYF. CDR3 DNA sequence: TGTGCCAGCAGTTTTCCCCCTGCACGGAGGGTCCCCCAAGAGACCCAGTACTTC.